This is a list of T cell receptor beta chains from one sample in a study of T cell responses to AZD1222 COVID-19 vaccine. TCRdb keeps only in-frame clones here, not all; method: immunoSEQ multiplex PCR. The sample has about 120,000 clones, 88% seen once. The sample consisted of peripheral blood, taken on day 0 of AZD1222 vaccination. These receptors all come from an adult in good health. CDR3s include the opening cysteine and the closing phenylalanine or tryptophan. The order of the fields is CDR3 length, clone size, V gene, J gene, D gene, CDR3 protein, CDR3 DNA. A D gene is named only where the DNA matches it firmly. The size entry is marked missing in some rows and otherwise reads once, few, many or a size class.

13,NA,TRBV10-3,TRBJ2-3,NA,CAIERDGTDTQYF,TGTGCCATCGAAAGGGACGGTACAGATACGCAGTATTTT
15,NA,TRBV14,TRBJ1-1,NA,CASSPRYRDNTEAFF,TGTGCCAGCAGCCCACGGTATAGGGACAACACTGAAGCTTTCTTT
16,NA,TRBV15,TRBJ1-6,NA,CATSRPASSYNSPLHF,TGTGCCACCAGCAGACCAGCGAGCTCCTATAATTCACCCCTCCACTTT
15,NA,TRBV7-2,TRBJ1-1,TRBD1,CASSLATGVNTEAFF,TGTGCCAGCAGCTTAGCGACAGGGGTGAACACTGAAGCTTTCTTT
14,NA,TRBV19,TRBJ1-4,NA,CASSIAGAVEKLFF,TGTGCCAGTAGTATTGCAGGGGCCGTTGAAAAACTGTTTTTT
14,NA,TRBV11-3,TRBJ2-2,TRBD1,CASRGDRNTGELFF,TGTGCCAGCAGGGGGGACAGGAACACCGGGGAGCTGTTTTTT
14,NA,TRBV6-6,TRBJ1-1,NA,CASSYGAENTEAFF,TGTGCCAGCAGTTACGGGGCGGAGAACACTGAAGCTTTCTTT
15,NA,TRBV13,TRBJ1-1,NA,CASSSVWVGGTEAFF,TGTGCCAGCAGCTCGGTTTGGGTCGGAGGCACTGAAGCTTTCTTT
15,once,TRBV10-1,TRBJ2-1,NA,CASSEAGGNYNEQFF,TGCGCCAGCAGTGAGGCCGGGGGAAACTACAATGAGCAGTTCTTC
13,NA,TRBV19,TRBJ2-7,NA,CASGWGQTYEQYF,TGTGCCAGTGGGTGGGGTCAGACCTACGAGCAGTACTTC
15,NA,TRBV6-2/TRBV6-3,TRBJ1-1,NA,CASSFFRLGFTEAFF,TGTGCCAGCAGTTTCTTTCGGTTGGGCTTCACTGAAGCTTTCTTT
12,NA,TRBV3-1/TRBV3-2,TRBJ2-5,NA,CASSQSGETQYF,TGTGCCAGCAGCCAATCTGGGGAGACCCAGTACTTC
17,NA,TRBV10-3,TRBJ2-2,NA,CAIPRGEAGTNTGELFF,TGTGCCATCCCGAGGGGGGAAGCGGGGACGAACACCGGGGAGCTGTTTTTT
16,NA,TRBV19,TRBJ2-1,TRBD1,CASSPFGQGYYNEQFF,TGTGCCAGTAGTCCTTTCGGACAGGGGTATTACAATGAGCAGTTCTTC
12,once,TRBV29-1,TRBJ1-1,NA,CSVDKQNAEAFF,TGCAGCGTTGACAAACAGAACGCTGAAGCTTTCTTT
15,NA,TRBV6-4,TRBJ1-5,NA,CASSETYPSNQPQHF,TGTGCCAGCAGTGAGACCTACCCTAGCAATCAGCCCCAGCATTTT
15,NA,TRBV11-2,TRBJ2-7,TRBD1,CASSSIMDRTYEQYF,TGTGCCAGCAGCTCTATCATGGACAGGACCTACGAGCAGTACTTC
13,once,TRBV7-3,TRBJ1-4,NA,CASSLDPGKKLFF,TGTGCCAGCAGCTTAGACCCCGGCAAAAAACTGTTTTTT
14,NA,TRBV2,TRBJ1-1,NA,CASRGGTVNTEAFF,TGTGCCAGCAGAGGGGGGACGGTGAACACTGAAGCTTTCTTT
15,NA,TRBV27,TRBJ2-1,TRBD1,CASSLRDRSYNEQFF,TGTGCCAGCAGTTTACGGGACAGGTCCTACAATGAGCAGTTCTTC
14,NA,TRBV10-3,TRBJ1-1,NA,CAISPGQRNTEAFF,TGTGCCATCAGTCCCGGACAGAGGAACACTGAAGCTTTCTTT
13,NA,TRBV29-1,TRBJ2-7,NA,CSVASRDPYEQYF,TGCAGCGTTGCATCGAGGGACCCCTACGAGCAGTACTTC
14,NA,TRBV12-5,TRBJ1-2,NA,CASALRVANYGYTF,TGTGCTAGTGCCTTGAGGGTAGCTAACTATGGCTACACCTTC
14,NA,TRBV19,TRBJ1-4,TRBD1,CASSITGGREKLFF,TGTGCCAGTAGTATCACAGGGGGCCGTGAAAAACTGTTTTTT
15,NA,TRBV27,TRBJ2-5,NA,CASSLSGDRPRIQYF,TGTGCCAGCAGTTTATCGGGAGACAGGCCGAGAATTCAGTACTTC
18,NA,TRBV5-1,TRBJ1-1,NA,CASSFNTVLGGMNTEAFF,TGCGCCAGCAGCTTTAACACTGTTCTTGGAGGTATGAACACTGAAGCTTTCTTT
15,NA,TRBV14,TRBJ1-2,TRBD1,CASSQGQGHNYGYTF,TGTGCCAGCAGCCAAGGACAGGGGCATAACTATGGCTACACCTTC
14,NA,TRBV10-1,TRBJ2-1,NA,CASSESTGGSKQFF,TGCGCCAGCAGTGAGTCGACGGGGGGCTCTAAGCAGTTCTTC
16,NA,TRBV5-4,TRBJ2-3,NA,CASSPPDRASTDTQYF,TGTGCCAGCAGCCCACCGGACAGAGCTAGCACAGATACGCAGTATTTT
11,NA,TRBV6-6,TRBJ1-1,NA,CASSSPTEAFF,TGTGCCAGCAGTTCACCCACTGAAGCTTTCTTT
16,NA,TRBV20-1,TRBJ1-2,NA,CSASDSLEHRVYGYTF,TGCAGTGCTAGTGATAGTCTGGAGCATCGGGTCTATGGCTACACCTTC
14,NA,TRBV6-6,TRBJ1-1,NA,CASSGVDMNTEAFF,TGTGCCAGCAGTGGCGTCGACATGAACACTGAAGCTTTCTTT
13,NA,TRBV7-2,TRBJ1-5,NA,CASSVRGRQPQHF,TGTGCCAGCAGCGTACGCGGGAGACAGCCCCAGCATTTT
15,NA,TRBV19,TRBJ1-1,NA,CASRTSGVRNTEAFF,TGTGCCAGTAGGACCTCAGGGGTGCGGAACACTGAAGCTTTCTTT
15,NA,TRBV7-2,TRBJ2-1,NA,CASSSGRGAHNEQFF,TGTGCCAGCAGCTCCGGCCGGGGGGCCCACAATGAGCAGTTCTTC
14,once,TRBV10-1,TRBJ1-5,NA,CASSDSSVGQPQHF,TGCGCCAGCAGTGACAGCTCGGTAGGACAGCCCCAGCATTTT
11,NA,TRBV10-3,TRBJ1-1,NA,CAISGGDSAFF,TGTGCCATCAGTGGAGGGGATTCGGCTTTCTTT
14,NA,TRBV7-7,TRBJ2-3,NA,CASSLDFSTDTQYF,TGTGCCAGCAGCTTAGACTTTAGCACAGATACGCAGTATTTT
19,few,TRBV3-1/TRBV3-2,TRBJ2-5,TRBD1,CASSQAGIGAGGSQETQYF,TGTGCCAGCAGCCAGGCCGGTATAGGGGCAGGGGGATCCCAAGAGACCCAGTACTTC
14,NA,TRBV6-5,TRBJ2-5,TRBD2,CASVSGGAQETQYF,TGTGCCAGCGTAAGCGGGGGGGCACAAGAGACCCAGTACTTC
13,NA,TRBV5-6,TRBJ2-7,TRBD1,CASSLGQGDEQYF,TGTGCCAGCAGCTTAGGACAGGGGGACGAGCAGTACTTC
15,NA,TRBV6-5,TRBJ1-1,TRBD1,CASSLWDRVGTEAFF,TGTGCCAGCAGTTTATGGGACAGGGTTGGCACTGAAGCTTTCTTT